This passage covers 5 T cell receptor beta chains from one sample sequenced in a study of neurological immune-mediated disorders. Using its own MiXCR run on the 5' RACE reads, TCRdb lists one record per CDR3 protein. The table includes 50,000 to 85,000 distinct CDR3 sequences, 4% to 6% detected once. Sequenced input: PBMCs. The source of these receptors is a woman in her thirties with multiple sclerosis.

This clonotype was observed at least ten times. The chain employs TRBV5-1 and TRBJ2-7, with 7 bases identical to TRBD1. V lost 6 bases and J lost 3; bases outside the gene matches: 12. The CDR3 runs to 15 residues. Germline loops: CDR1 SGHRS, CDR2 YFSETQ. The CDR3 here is CASTNGQGGLYEQYF. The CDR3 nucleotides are TGCGCCAGCACCAATGGCCAAGGGGGCCTCTACGAGCAGTACTTC.

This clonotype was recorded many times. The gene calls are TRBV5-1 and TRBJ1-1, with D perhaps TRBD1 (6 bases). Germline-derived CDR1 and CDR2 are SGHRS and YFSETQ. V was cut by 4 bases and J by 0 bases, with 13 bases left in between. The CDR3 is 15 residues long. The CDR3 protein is CASSPSGGLNTEAFF. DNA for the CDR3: TGCGCCAGCAGCCCGTCCGGGGGGCTGAACACTGAAGCTTTCTTT. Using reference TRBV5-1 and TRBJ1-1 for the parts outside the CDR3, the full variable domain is KAGVTQTPRYLIKTRGQQVTLSCSPISGHRSVSWYQQTPGQGLQFLFEYFSETQRNKGNFPGRFSGRQFSNSRSEMNVSTLELGDSALYLCASSPSGGLNTEAFFGQGTRLTVV.

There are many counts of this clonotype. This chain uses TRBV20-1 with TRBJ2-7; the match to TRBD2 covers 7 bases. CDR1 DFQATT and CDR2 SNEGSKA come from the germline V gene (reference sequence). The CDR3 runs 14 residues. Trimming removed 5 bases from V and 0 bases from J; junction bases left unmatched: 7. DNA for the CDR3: TGCAGTGCTGGGGGGGGTACGGGCTCCTACGAGCAGTACTTC. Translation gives CSAGGGTGSYEQYF.

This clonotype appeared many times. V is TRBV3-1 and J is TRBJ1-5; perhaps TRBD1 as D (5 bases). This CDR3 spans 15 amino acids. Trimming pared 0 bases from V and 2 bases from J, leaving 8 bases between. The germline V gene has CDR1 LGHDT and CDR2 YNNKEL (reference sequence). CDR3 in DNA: TGTGCCAGCAGCCAAGATCAAGGGGGCAATCAGCCCCAGCATTTT. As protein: CASSQDQGGNQPQHF.

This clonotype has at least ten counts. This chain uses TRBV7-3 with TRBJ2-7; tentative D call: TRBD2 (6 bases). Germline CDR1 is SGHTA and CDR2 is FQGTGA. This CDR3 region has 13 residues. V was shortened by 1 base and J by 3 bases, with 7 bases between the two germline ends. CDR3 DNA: TGTGCCAGCAGCTTAAACGGGGGCTACGAGCAGTACTTC. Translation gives CASSLNGGYEQYF. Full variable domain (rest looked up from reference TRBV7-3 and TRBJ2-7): GAGVSQTPSNKVTEKGKYVELRCDPISGHTALYWYRQSLGQGPEFLIYFQGTGAADDSGLPNDRFFAVRPEGSVSTLKIQRTERGDSAVYLCASSLNGGYEQYFGPGTRLTVT.